The 25 T cell receptor beta chains listed next were all sequenced from one sample in a study of siplizumab effects on memory and regulatory T cells. Sequencing was performed with immunoSEQ multiplex PCR; in TCRdb, only in-frame clones are kept and a portion is missing. Of around 72,000 clones listed, 91% are singletons. Sequenced material: CD8+ T cells sorted from blood. These receptors all stem from a human donor in good health.

This sequence joins TRBV5-4 and TRBJ2-2, with TRBD2 matching over 9 bases. CDR3 length: 16 residues. With V trimmed by 2 bases and J by 4 bases, 6 bases remained unmatched. Germline-derived CDR1 and CDR2 are SGHNT and YYREEE (reference sequence). Here the CDR3 DNA reads TGTGCCAGCAGCTTAGCGGGAGGATTACCCACCGGGGAGCTGTTTTTT. Its translation: CASSLAGGLPTGELFF. Together with reference TRBV5-4 and TRBJ2-2, the CDR3 gives the full variable domain: ETGVTQSPTHLIKTRGQQVTLRCSSQSGHNTVSWYQQALGQGPQFIFQYYREEENGRGNFPPRFSGLQFPNYSSELNVNALELDDSALYLCASSLAGGLPTGELFFGEGSRLTVL.

This chain links TRBV6-1 with TRBJ2-6, with no clear D. The CDR3 has 16 residues. The germline CDR1 and CDR2 sequences are MNHNS and SASEGT. Deletions cut 4 bases from V and 2 bases from J, with 12 bases between. DNA of the CDR3: TGTGCCAGCAGTGCACGTTCCCTCCCTGGGGCCAACGTCCTGACTTTC. This gives the protein CASSARSLPGANVLTF.

V usage is TRBV11-2 and J usage is TRBJ2-5; no clear D. The V end was cut by 2 bases, the J end by 3 bases, with 10 bases between. The CDR3 contains 14 residues. Germline CDR1 and CDR2: SGHAT and FQNNGV. As DNA, the CDR3 is TGTGCCAGCAGCTTAAATTCCCTCAAAGAGACCCAGTACTTC. Residues: CASSLNSLKETQYF. Based on the CDR3 plus reference TRBV11-2 and TRBJ2-5, the full variable domain is EAGVAQSPRYKIIEKRQSVAFWCNPISGHATLYWYQQILGQGPKLLIQFQNNGVVDDSQLPKDRFSAERLKGVDSTLKIQPAKLEDSAVYLCASSLNSLKETQYFGPGTRLLVL.

V is TRBV27 and J is TRBJ1-5; D gene uncertain. Looked up from germline, CDR1 is MNHEY and CDR2 is SMNVEV (reference sequence). The CDR3 is 14 residues long. V lost 3 bases and J lost 3, with 9 bases in between. The CDR3 DNA reads TGTGCCAGCAGTTTTTCGGGTTACAATCAGCCCCAGCATTTT. Protein product: CASSFSGYNQPQHF.

The chain joins TRBV6-1 to TRBJ2-5, with unresolved D. Germline values: CDR1 MNHNS, CDR2 SASEGT. Trimming cost V 2 bases and J 2 bases, with 6 bases left between them. The CDR3 runs to 13 residues. The CDR3 sequence: CASSELGQETQYF. Written as DNA, the CDR3 is TGTGCCAGCAGTGAATTAGGGCAAGAGACCCAGTACTTC.

The chain is built from TRBV19 and TRBJ2-7; 12 nucleotides align to TRBD1. CDR1 and CDR2 (germline): LNHDA, SQIVND (reference sequence). J lost 4 bases, V lost 9 bases, and 10 bases had no gene match. This CDR3 has 15 amino acids. For the CDR3, the DNA is TGTGCCAGCAGCGCCGGGACAGGGGGCGTTTACGAGCAGTACTTC. Its translation is CASSAGTGGVYEQYF.

The chain has TRBV27 and TRBJ2-1; 8 nucleotides line up with TRBD1. Germline V gene lookup returns CDR1 MNHEY and CDR2 SMNVEV (reference sequence). V shed 7 bases, J shed 9 bases, and the junction held 14 bases outside the gene matches. This CDR3 region has 15 residues. In DNA form, the CDR3 reads TGTGCCAGCACCCCTGGACAGGGTGAATTACCTGAGCAGTTCTTC. Protein sequence: CASTPGQGELPEQFF.

This sequence joins TRBV13 and TRBJ2-7; 10 nucleotides line up with TRBD2. V lost 0 bases and J lost 1; bases outside the gene matches: 9. CDR3 length: 18 amino acids. Germline CDR1 reads PRHDT; CDR2 reads FYEKMQ (reference sequence). This CDR3 reads CASSLGGASGRGSYEQYF. The DNA of the CDR3 is TGTGCCAGCAGCTTAGGCGGGGCTAGCGGGAGAGGATCCTACGAGCAGTACTTC.

The chain joins TRBV28 to TRBJ2-3, with 10 positions matching TRBD1. The CDR3 has 15 amino acids. CDR1 is MDHEN, CDR2 SYDVKM, per germline. V gave up 4 bases and J gave up 4 bases; unmatched junction bases: 5. Written as DNA, the CDR3 is TGTGCCAGCAGTTCGACAGGGGGCTATGCAGATACGCAGTATTTT. Translating gives CASSSTGGYADTQYF.

The chain is built from TRBV7-9 and TRBJ1-1; 7 positions agree with TRBD1. The ends lost 0 bases at V and 6 bases at J; junction bases unmatched: 7. Germline loops: CDR1 SEHNR, CDR2 FQNEAQ (reference sequence). This CDR3 has 15 amino acids. CDR3 loop: CASSLAQGVRAEAFF. DNA for the CDR3: TGTGCCAGCAGCTTAGCGCAGGGGGTGAGGGCTGAAGCTTTCTTT.

This chain uses TRBV5-4 with TRBJ2-7, with 7 bases aligning to TRBD2. Germline V gene lookup returns CDR1 SGHNT and CDR2 YYREEE (reference sequence). The CDR3 consists of 15 residues. The junction had 12 bases not matched to a gene; V was cut back by 3 bases and J by 6 bases. CDR3 sequence: CASSYGPGAGVEQYF. The CDR3 DNA reads TGTGCCAGCAGCTATGGCCCTGGGGCGGGAGTCGAGCAGTACTTC.

The chain couples TRBV5-1 to TRBJ2-3; D unresolved. Germline CDR1 reads SGHRS; CDR2 reads YFSETQ. The CDR3 runs to 15 residues. Trimming removed 3 bases at V and 3 bases at J, with 14 bases between. As DNA, the CDR3 is TGCGCCAGCAGCTCCGCCATTAAAAAGACAGATACGCAGTATTTT. Residues: CASSSAIKKTDTQYF.

The rearrangement joins TRBV27 to TRBJ2-1, with D tentatively TRBD2 (7 bases). The length of the CDR3 is 14 residues. The V end was cut by 6 bases, the J end by 5 bases, with 14 bases between. CDR1 and CDR2 (germline): MNHEY, SMNVEV (reference sequence). CDR3 nucleotide sequence: TGTGCCAGCAGCCAAGGGGGGGCCGACAATGAGCAGTTCTTC. The encoded protein is CASSQGGADNEQFF.

This clone showed up just a few times. V is TRBV27 and J is TRBJ2-5; 7 nucleotides match TRBD1. The junction had 8 bases not matched to a gene; V was cut back by 5 bases and J by 2 bases. Germline values: CDR1 MNHEY, CDR2 SMNVEV (reference sequence). This CDR3 has 15 amino acids. DNA of the CDR3: TGTGCCAGCAGTAGCCGGGACAGCAAACAAGAGACCCAGTACTTC. It yields the protein CASSSRDSKQETQYF.

This chain uses TRBV19 with TRBJ1-2, with D perhaps matching TRBD1 (6 bases). The CDR3 sequence is 14 residues long. The germline V gene has CDR1 LNHDA and CDR2 SQIVND (reference sequence). The V end lost 3 bases, the J end lost 6 bases, and 14 bases lay between the germline ends. DNA of the CDR3: TGTGCCAGTAGTATCGTTACAGGGTATAATGGCTACACCTTC. It is translated as CASSIVTGYNGYTF.

The chain uses TRBV7-9 and TRBJ1-2; D is unresolved. V lost 5 bases to trimming and J lost 4 bases, with 17 bases between them. From germline, CDR1 is SEHNR and CDR2 FQNEAQ (reference sequence). The CDR3 length is 15 residues. CDR3 DNA sequence: TGTGCCAGCAGCCATTACCGGGAAAGTTTCTATGGCTACACCTTC. It translates to CASSHYRESFYGYTF. The full variable domain, with the rest looked up from reference TRBV7-9 and TRBJ1-2, is DTGVSQNPRHKITKRGQNVTFRCDPISEHNRLYWYRQTLGQGPEFLTYFQNEAQLEKSRLLSDRFSAERPKGSFSTLEIQRTEQGDSAMYLCASSHYRESFYGYTFGSGTRLTVV.

This CDR3 is CASSSGRAAGELFF. CDR3 bases: TGTGCCAGCAGCTCCGGGAGGGCGGCCGGGGAGCTGTTTTTT. The chain carries TRBV7-9 and TRBJ2-2; 8 nucleotides align to TRBD2. The V gene end was trimmed by 4 bases and the J gene end by 6 bases; junction bases not matched to a gene: 4. Germline values: CDR1 SEHNR, CDR2 FQNEAQ (reference sequence). The CDR3 spans 14 residues.

V usage is TRBV30 and J usage is TRBJ1-5; possible D gene TRBD1, 6 bases. Germline V gene sequence: CDR1 GTSNPN, CDR2 SVGIG (reference sequence). V lost 1 base and J 2 bases, leaving 15 bases between the germline ends. The CDR3 totals 16 residues. CDR3 loop: CAWSATGLGGNQPQHF. The CDR3 DNA follows: TGTGCCTGGAGTGCGACAGGATTGGGAGGCAATCAGCCCCAGCATTTT.

Concerning this clone: Compared with germline, one end of the junction differs, possibly owing to a read error. The V gene is TRBV2, the J gene TRBJ1-1; no firm D call. Germline loops: CDR1 SNHLY, CDR2 FYNNEI. This CDR3 region has 15 residues. Here the CDR3 DNA reads TGTGCCAGCAGGGAAGTCGGGTACATGAACACTGAAGCTTTCTTT. Translating it yields CASREVGYMNTEAFF.

This rearrangement joins TRBV2 to TRBJ1-1; D gene unclear. Per the germline V gene, CDR1 is SNHLY and CDR2 is FYNNEI. The CDR3 runs 12 residues. V lost 8 bases to trimming and J lost 11 bases, with 18 bases between them. Written as DNA, the CDR3 is TGTGCCAGCGGAGACGGACTCCTTAGGGCTTTCTTT. Its protein product is CASGDGLLRAFF. Full variable domain (outside the CDR3, taken from reference TRBV2 and TRBJ1-1): EPEVTQTPSHQVTQMGQEVILRCVPISNHLYFYWYRQILGQKVEFLVSFYNNEISEKSEIFDDQFSVERPDGSNFTLKIRSTKLEDSAMYFCASGDGLLRAFFGQGTRLTVV.

The chain combines TRBV2 with TRBJ2-1, with 7 bases that match TRBD1. The CDR3 extends over 14 amino acids. The germline CDR1 and CDR2 sequences are SNHLY and FYNNEI. V lost 10 bases and J lost 5; bases outside the gene matches: 11. The CDR3 is CATDRDRDDNEQFF. CDR3 DNA: TGTGCCACCGACCGGGACAGAGATGACAATGAGCAGTTCTTC. The variable domain in full, with the rest retrieved from reference TRBV2 and TRBJ2-1, is EPEVTQTPSHQVTQMGQEVILRCVPISNHLYFYWYRQILGQKVEFLVSFYNNEISEKSEIFDDQFSVERPDGSNFTLKIRSTKLEDSAMYFCATDRDRDDNEQFFGPGTRLTVL.

Here the CDR3 reads CASSEAGGPTDTQYF. DNA of the CDR3: TGTGCCAGCAGTGAGGCGGGAGGGCCCACAGATACGCAGTATTTT. The rearrangement links TRBV6-4 to TRBJ2-3; 9 nucleotides match TRBD2. Germline trimming cut 3 bases from V and 2 bases from J; bases unmatched to any gene: 3. The germline CDR1 and CDR2 sequences are MRHNA and SNTAGT. This CDR3 spans 15 amino acids.

CDR3 protein: CASSFLPGRRQETQYF. The CDR3 region has the DNA TGTGCCAGCAGCTTTTTACCGGGACGCCGCCAAGAGACCCAGTACTTC. The chain employs TRBV5-6 and TRBJ2-5; D might be TRBD1 or TRBD2, each matching 5 bases. CDR3 length: 16 residues. Trimming took 2 bases from V and 1 from J, leaving 15 bases between them. Germline V gene sequence: CDR1 SGHDT, CDR2 YYEEEE.

V usage is TRBV5-8 and J usage is TRBJ1-2; weak D call: TRBD1 (5 bases). V lost 9 bases and J lost 2, with 20 bases in between. The germline V gene has CDR1 SGHTS and CDR2 YDEGEE. The CDR3 runs to 15 residues. CDR3 DNA: TGTGCCACCAGGCTCCGGGGGTTATGGAACTATGGCTACACCTTC. Encoded protein: CATRLRGLWNYGYTF. The whole variable domain, filled in from reference TRBV5-8 and TRBJ1-2, reads EAGVTQSPTHLIKTRGQQATLRCSPISGHTSVYWYQQALGLGLQFLLWYDEGEERNRGNFPPRFSGRQFPNYSSELNVNALELEDSALYLCATRLRGLWNYGYTFGSGTRLTVV.

This clone has only one observation. The V and J genes are TRBV2 and TRBJ1-2, with 8 nucleotides matching TRBD1. J gave up 6 bases and V 5 bases, and 11 bases lay outside the gene matches. The germline V gene encodes CDR1 SNHLY and CDR2 FYNNEI. The length of the CDR3 is 15 residues. The CDR3 protein is CASSRKQGAMDGYTF. CDR3 nucleotide sequence: TGTGCCAGCAGTAGGAAGCAGGGGGCAATGGATGGCTACACCTTC.